The T cell receptor (beta chain) under discussion was sequenced for a study of blood T cell repertoires in COVID-19. Overall study context: The samples span acute and convalescent COVID-19 from the United States, Italy and Spain. Sample material is recorded as cDNA or gDNA derived from T cells, B-cell-depleted T cells, or PBMCs.

For recovered donors of Cohort 3, there were two negative PCRs, clearance, or symptom resolution. The CDR3 contains 13 residues. V shed 5 bases, J shed 7 bases, and the junction held 4 bases outside the gene matches. Germline V lookup: CDR1 MDHEN, CDR2 SYDVKM. Of note for this clone: The same CDR3 is also encoded by other DNA sequences in this sample.

Original handling: The assay estimated nucleated cells by amplifying reference gene primers. Method: immunoSEQ multiplex PCR; TCRdb's copy keeps in-frame clones and lacks some. That table gives V, J and clone size, and the DNA gave D and trimming. The sample holds some 510,000 clones; around 89% are singletons and the top ten take 1.5% to 2%. This chain links TRBV28 with TRBJ1-2; 10 bases are shared with TRBD1. Input material: PBMCs or T cells enriched from blood (not recorded which). The origin of this receptor is a middle-aged woman who had recovered from COVID-19. The CDR3 DNA sequence: TGTGCCAGCAGTCCAGGACAGGGGGGTGGCTACACCTTC. Protein product: CASSPGQGGGYTF.